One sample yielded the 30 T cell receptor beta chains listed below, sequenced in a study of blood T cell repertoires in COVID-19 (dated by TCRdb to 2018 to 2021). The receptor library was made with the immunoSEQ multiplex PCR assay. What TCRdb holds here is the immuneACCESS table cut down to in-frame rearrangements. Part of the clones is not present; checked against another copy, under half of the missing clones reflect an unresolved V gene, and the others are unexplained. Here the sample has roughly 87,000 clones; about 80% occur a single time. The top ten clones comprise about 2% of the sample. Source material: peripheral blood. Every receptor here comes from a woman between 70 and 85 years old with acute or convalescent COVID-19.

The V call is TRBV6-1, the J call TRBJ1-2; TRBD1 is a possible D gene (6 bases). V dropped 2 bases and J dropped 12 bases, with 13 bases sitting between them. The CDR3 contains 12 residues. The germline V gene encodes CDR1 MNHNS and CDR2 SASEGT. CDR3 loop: CASSETGHSNTF. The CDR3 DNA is TGTGCCAGCAGTGAAACGGGACATTCGAACACCTTC.

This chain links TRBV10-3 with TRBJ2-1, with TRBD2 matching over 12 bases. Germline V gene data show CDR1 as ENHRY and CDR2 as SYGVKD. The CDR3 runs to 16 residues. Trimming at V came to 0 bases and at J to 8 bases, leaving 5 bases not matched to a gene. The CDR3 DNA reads TGTGCCATCAGTGAGTCAGAGACTAGCGGGGGATATGAGCAGTTCTTC. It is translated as CAISESETSGGYEQFF.

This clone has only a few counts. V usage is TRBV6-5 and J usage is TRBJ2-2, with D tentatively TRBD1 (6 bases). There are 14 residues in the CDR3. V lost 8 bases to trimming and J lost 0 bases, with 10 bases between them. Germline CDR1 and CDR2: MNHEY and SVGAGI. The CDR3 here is CASYRDTNTGELFF. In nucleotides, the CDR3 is TGTGCCAGCTATCGGGACACGAACACCGGGGAGCTGTTTTTT.

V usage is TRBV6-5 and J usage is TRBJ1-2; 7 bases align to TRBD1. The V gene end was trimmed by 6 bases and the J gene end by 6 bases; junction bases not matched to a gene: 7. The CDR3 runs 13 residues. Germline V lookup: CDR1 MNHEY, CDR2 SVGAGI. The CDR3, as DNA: TGTGCCAGCAGGAGGGGGCAGGGGGATGGCTACACCTTC. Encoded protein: CASRRGQGDGYTF.

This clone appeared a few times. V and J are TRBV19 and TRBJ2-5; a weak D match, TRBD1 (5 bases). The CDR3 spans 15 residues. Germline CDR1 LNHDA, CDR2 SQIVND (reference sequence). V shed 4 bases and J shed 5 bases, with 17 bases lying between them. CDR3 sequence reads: CASSRSFGARETQYF. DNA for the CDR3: TGTGCCAGTAGTAGGTCCTTTGGGGCGAGGGAGACCCAGTACTTC.

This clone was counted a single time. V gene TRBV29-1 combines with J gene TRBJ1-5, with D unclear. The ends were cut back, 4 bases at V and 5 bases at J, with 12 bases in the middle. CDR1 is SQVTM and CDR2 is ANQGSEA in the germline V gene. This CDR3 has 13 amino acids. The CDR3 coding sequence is TGCAGCGTTGCGGATATGGCGGATCAGCCCCAGCATTTT. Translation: CSVADMADQPQHF. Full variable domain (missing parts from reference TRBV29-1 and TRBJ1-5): SAVISQKPSRDICQRGTSLTIQCQVDSQVTMMFWYRQQPGQSLTLIATANQGSEATYESGFVIDKFPISRPNLTFSTLTVSNMSPEDSSIYLCSVADMADQPQHFGDGTRLSIL.

CDR3 in amino acids: CASSQVKGAGPRQGGANVLTF. The CDR3 DNA reads as TGTGCCAGCAGCCAAGTCAAGGGGGCCGGGCCCCGGCAAGGAGGGGCCAACGTCCTGACTTTC. The chain is built from TRBV3-1 (or the pseudogene TRBV3-2) and TRBJ2-6, with 7 bases that match TRBD1. Trimming cost V 1 base and J 4 bases; bases outside gene matches: 19. This CDR3 has 21 residues. Germline CDR1 reads LGHDT; CDR2 reads YNNKEL (reference sequence).

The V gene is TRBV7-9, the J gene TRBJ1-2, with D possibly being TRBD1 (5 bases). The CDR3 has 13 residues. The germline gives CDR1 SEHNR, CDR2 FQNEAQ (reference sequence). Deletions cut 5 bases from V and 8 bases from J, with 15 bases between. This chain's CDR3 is CASSPSGQLGYTF. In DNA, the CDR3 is TGTGCCAGCAGCCCGTCCGGACAATTAGGCTACACCTTC.

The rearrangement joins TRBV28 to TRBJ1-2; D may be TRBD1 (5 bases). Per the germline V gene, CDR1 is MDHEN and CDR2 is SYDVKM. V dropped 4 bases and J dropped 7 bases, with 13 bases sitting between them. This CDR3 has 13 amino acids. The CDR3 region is CASSSGTAGGYTF. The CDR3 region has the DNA TGTGCCAGCAGTTCCGGGACTGCTGGTGGCTACACCTTC.

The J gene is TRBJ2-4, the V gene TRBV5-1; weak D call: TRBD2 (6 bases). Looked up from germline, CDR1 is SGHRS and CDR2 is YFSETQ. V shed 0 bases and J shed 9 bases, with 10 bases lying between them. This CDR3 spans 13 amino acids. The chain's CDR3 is CASSLVEGSIQYF. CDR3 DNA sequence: TGCGCCAGCAGCTTGGTGGAGGGGAGCATTCAGTACTTC.

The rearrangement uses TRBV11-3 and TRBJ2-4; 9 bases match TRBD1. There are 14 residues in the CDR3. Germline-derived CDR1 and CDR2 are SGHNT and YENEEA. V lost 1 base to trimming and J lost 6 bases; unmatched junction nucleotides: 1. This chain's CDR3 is CASSLGGQGNIQYF. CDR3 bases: TGTGCCAGCAGCTTAGGGGGACAGGGAAACATTCAGTACTTC.

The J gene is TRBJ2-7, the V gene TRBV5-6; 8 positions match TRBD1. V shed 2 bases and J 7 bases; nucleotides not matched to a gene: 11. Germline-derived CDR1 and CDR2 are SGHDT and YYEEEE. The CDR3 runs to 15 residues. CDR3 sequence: CASSFSRTGTLEQYF. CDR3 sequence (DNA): TGTGCCAGCAGCTTTTCCCGGACAGGGACTCTAGAGCAGTACTTC. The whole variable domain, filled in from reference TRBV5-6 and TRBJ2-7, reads DAGVTQSPTHLIKTRGQQVTLRCSPKSGHDTVSWYQQALGQGPQFIFQYYEEEERQRGNFPDRFSGHQFPNYSSELNVNALLLGDSALYLCASSFSRTGTLEQYFGPGTRLTVT.

CDR3 DNA sequence: TGTGCCAGCAGCTTACCGATTCTGGACAGAGGTAATGGGGGCACTGAAGCTTTCTTT. Translated: CASSLPILDRGNGGTEAFF. This chain links TRBV7-2 with TRBJ1-1; perhaps TRBD1 as D (6 bases). V was cut by 2 bases and J by 4 bases, with 26 bases left in between. The germline CDR1 and CDR2 sequences are SGHTA and FQGNSA. This CDR3 is 19 amino acids long.

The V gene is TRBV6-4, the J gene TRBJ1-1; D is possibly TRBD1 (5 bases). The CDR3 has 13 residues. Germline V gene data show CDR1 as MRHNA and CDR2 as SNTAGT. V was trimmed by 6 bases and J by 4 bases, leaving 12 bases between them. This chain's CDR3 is CASSEGLSTEAFF. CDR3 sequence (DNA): TGTGCCAGCAGCGAGGGACTGTCCACTGAAGCTTTCTTT.

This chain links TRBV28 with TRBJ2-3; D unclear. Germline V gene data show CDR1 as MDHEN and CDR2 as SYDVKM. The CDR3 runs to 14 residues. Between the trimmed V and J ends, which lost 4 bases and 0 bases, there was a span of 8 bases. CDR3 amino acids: CASSSYRSTDTQYF. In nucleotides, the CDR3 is TGTGCCAGCAGTTCCTACAGAAGCACAGATACGCAGTATTTT.

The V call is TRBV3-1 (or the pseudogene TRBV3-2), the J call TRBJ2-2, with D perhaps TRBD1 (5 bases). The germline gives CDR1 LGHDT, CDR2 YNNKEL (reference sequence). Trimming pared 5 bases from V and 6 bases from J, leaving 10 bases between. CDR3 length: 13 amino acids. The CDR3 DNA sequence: TGTGCCAGCAGCGTCACAGGTGCCGGGGAGCTGTTTTTT. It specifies CASSVTGAGELFF.

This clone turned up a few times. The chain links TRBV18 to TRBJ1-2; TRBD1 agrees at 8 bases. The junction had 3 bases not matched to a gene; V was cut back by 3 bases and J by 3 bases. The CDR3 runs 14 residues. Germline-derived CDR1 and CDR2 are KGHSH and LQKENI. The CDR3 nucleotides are TGTGCCAGCTCACCGGCAGGGGGCGACTATGGCTACACCTTC. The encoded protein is CASSPAGGDYGYTF.

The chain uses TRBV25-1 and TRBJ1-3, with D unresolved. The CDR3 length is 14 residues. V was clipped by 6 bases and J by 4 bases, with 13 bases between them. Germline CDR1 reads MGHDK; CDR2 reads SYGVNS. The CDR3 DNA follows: TGTGCCAGCAGCTCCCCGGGTACCGGAAACACCATATATTTT. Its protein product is CASSSPGTGNTIYF.

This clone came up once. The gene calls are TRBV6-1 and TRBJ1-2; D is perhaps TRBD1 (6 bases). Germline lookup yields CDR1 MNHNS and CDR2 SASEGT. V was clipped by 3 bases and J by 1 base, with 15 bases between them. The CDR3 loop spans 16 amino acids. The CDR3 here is CASSDPNRALNYGYTF. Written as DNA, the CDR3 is TGTGCCAGCAGTGACCCAAACAGGGCTCTTAACTATGGCTACACCTTC.

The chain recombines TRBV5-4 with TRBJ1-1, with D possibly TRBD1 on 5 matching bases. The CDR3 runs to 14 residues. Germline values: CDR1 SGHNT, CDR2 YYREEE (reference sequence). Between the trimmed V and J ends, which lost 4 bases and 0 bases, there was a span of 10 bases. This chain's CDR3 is CASSLTALNTEAFF. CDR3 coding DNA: TGTGCCAGCAGCCTGACAGCCTTGAACACTGAAGCTTTCTTT.

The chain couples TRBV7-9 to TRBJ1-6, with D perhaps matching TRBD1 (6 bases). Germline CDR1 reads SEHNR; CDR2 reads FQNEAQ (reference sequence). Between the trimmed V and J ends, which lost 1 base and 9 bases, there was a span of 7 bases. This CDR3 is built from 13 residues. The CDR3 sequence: CASSLEGGSPLHF. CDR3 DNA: TGTGCCAGCAGCTTAGAAGGGGGTTCACCCCTCCACTTT. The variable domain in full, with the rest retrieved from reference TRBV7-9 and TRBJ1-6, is DTGVSQNPRHKITKRGQNVTFRCDPISEHNRLYWYRQTLGQGPEFLTYFQNEAQLEKSRLLSDRFSAERPKGSFSTLEIQRTEQGDSAMYLCASSLEGGSPLHFGNGTRLTVT.

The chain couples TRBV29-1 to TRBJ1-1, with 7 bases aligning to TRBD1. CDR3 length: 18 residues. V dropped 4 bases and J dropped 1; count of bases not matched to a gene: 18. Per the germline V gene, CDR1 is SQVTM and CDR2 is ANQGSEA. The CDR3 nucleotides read TGCAGCGTTGGAGATCCCCGAACAGGGGCGTTTGCGAACACTGAAGCTTTCTTT. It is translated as CSVGDPRTGAFANTEAFF. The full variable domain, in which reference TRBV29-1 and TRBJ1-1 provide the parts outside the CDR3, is SAVISQKPSRDICQRGTSLTIQCQVDSQVTMMFWYRQQPGQSLTLIATANQGSEATYESGFVIDKFPISRPNLTFSTLTVSNMSPEDSSIYLCSVGDPRTGAFANTEAFFGQGTRLTVV.

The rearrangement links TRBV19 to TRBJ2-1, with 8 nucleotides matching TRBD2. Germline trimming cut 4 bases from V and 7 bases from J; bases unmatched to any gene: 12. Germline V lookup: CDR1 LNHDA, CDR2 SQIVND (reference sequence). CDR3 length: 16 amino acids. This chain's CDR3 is CASSTWAVSGGNEQFF. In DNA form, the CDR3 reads TGTGCCAGTAGTACCTGGGCGGTTTCGGGGGGGAATGAGCAGTTCTTC. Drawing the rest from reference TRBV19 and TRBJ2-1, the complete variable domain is DGGITQSPKYLFRKEGQNVTLSCEQNLNHDAMYWYRQDPGQGLRLIYYSQIVNDFQKGDIAEGYSVSREKKESFPLTVTSAQKNPTAFYLCASSTWAVSGGNEQFFGPGTRLTVL.

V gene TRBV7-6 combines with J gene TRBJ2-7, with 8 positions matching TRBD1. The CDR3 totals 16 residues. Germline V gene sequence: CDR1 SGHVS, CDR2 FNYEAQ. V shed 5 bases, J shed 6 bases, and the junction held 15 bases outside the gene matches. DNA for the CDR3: TGTGCCAGCAGCCCCTTTCCCGGGACAGGAGAGCTCGAGCAGTACTTC. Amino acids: CASSPFPGTGELEQYF.

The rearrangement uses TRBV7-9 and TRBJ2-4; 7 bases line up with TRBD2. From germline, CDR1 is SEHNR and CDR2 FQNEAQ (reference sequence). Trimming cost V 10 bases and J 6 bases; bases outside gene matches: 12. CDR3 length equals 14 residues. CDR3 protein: CATDLGRGSNIQYF. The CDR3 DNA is TGTGCCACCGATCTTGGGCGGGGGTCAAACATTCAGTACTTC.

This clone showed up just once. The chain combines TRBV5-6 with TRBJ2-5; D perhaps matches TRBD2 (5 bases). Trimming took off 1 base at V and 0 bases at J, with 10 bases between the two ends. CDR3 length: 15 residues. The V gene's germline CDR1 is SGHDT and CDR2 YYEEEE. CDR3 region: CASSLPGLYQETQYF. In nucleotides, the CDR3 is TGTGCCAGCAGCTTGCCGGGGTTGTACCAAGAGACCCAGTACTTC. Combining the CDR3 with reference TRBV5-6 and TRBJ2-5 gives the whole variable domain DAGVTQSPTHLIKTRGQQVTLRCSPKSGHDTVSWYQQALGQGPQFIFQYYEEEERQRGNFPDRFSGHQFPNYSSELNVNALLLGDSALYLCASSLPGLYQETQYFGPGTRLLVL.

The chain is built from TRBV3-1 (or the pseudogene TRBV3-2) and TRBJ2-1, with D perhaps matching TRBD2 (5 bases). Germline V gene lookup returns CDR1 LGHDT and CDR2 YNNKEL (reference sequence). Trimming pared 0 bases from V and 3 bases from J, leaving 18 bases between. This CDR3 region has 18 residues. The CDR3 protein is CASSQDTTSGSLYNEQFF. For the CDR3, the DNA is TGTGCCAGCAGCCAAGATACGACTTCGGGGTCCCTCTACAATGAGCAGTTCTTC.

The CDR3 reads CASGPGQGYQPQHF. The CDR3 coding sequence is TGTGCTAGTGGCCCGGGACAGGGTTATCAGCCCCAGCATTTT. V usage is TRBV12-5 and J usage is TRBJ1-5, with 9 nucleotides matching TRBD1. Germline V CDR1 and CDR2: LGHNT, FRNRAP. V lost 6 bases to trimming and J lost 5 bases; unmatched junction nucleotides: 5. The CDR3 is made up of 14 amino acids.

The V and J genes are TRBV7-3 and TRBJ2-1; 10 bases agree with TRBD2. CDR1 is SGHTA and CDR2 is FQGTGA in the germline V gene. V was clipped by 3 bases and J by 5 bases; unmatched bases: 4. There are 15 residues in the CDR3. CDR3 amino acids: CASSFSGGLNNEQFF. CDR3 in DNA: TGTGCCAGCAGCTTTAGCGGGGGGCTAAACAATGAGCAGTTCTTC.

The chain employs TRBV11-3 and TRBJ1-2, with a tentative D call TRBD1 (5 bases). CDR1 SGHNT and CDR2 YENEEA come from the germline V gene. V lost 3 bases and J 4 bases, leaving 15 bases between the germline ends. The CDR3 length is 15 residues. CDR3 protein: CASSFRGGTSYGYTF. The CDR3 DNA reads TGTGCCAGCAGCTTTAGGGGTGGCACCTCCTATGGCTACACCTTC.